The 23 T cell receptor beta chains below come from one sample, sequenced in a study of identical twins. TCRdb ran MiXCR on the 5' RACE reads and lists one entry per CDR3 protein. The repertoire holds more than 1.5 million distinct CDR3 sequences, with roughly 35% as singletons. The material sequenced was cord blood. Receptors originate from a newborn girl in good health.

J is TRBJ2-2 and V is TRBV10-3; D remains unclear. CDR1 is ENHRY, CDR2 SYGVKD, per germline. V was clipped by 2 bases and J by 2 bases, with 3 bases between them. This CDR3 region has 13 residues. DNA for the CDR3: TGTGCCATCAGTGAGGCCAACACCGGGGAGCTGTTTTTT. This sequence encodes CAISEANTGELFF.

The CDR3 bases are TGTGCCAGCAGAAGTAGACCGATTGGGTATTTT. Its protein is CASRSRPIGYF. The chain is built from TRBV2 and TRBJ2-3; D remains unclear. This CDR3 spans 11 amino acids. Germline values: CDR1 SNHLY, CDR2 FYNNEI. The ends were cut back, 6 bases at V and 14 bases at J, with 15 bases in the middle.

This clonotype has a handful of counts. CDR3 coding DNA: TGTGCCAGCAGTAAGGACAGGGCCAGCAATCAGCCCCAGCATTTT. This codes for CASSKDRASNQPQHF. V is TRBV6-5 and J is TRBJ1-5; TRBD1 matches at 8 bases. The CDR3 is 15 residues long. The germline gives CDR1 MNHEY, CDR2 SVGAGI. V dropped 5 bases and J dropped 1; count of bases not matched to a gene: 4.

The chain links TRBV6-1 to TRBJ2-7; D is undetermined. CDR1 is MNHNS, CDR2 SASEGT, per germline. V was clipped by 1 base and J by 6 bases, with 16 bases between them. CDR3 size: 15 residues. The DNA for the CDR3 is TGTGCCAGCAGTGAAGGTATTAGGGCATCAGGCGAGCAGTACTTC. Translating gives CASSEGIRASGEQYF.

The V and J genes are TRBV20-1 and TRBJ2-5; weak D call: TRBD1 (8 bases). V lost 3 bases, J lost 2 bases, and 16 bases lay in between. The V gene's germline CDR1 is DFQATT and CDR2 SNEGSKA (reference sequence). The CDR3 is made up of 15 amino acids. The CDR3 loop is CSARLGRTGQETQYF. Written as DNA, the CDR3 is TGCAGTGCTAGGCTCGGGAGGACAGGGCAAGAGACCCAGTACTTC.

The CDR3 nucleotides read TGTGCCAGCAGTTCCAACCGCCCGTTCTTC. Translated, it gives CASSSNRPFF. The V gene is TRBV12-3 or TRBV12-4, the J gene TRBJ2-1; D unresolved. There are 10 residues in the CDR3. Trimming cost V 4 bases and J 15 bases, with 10 bases left between them.

The chain joins TRBV9 to TRBJ2-3, with a tentative D call TRBD2 (6 bases). The CDR3 is 16 amino acids. V was pared by 0 bases and J by 6 bases, with 17 bases between. Germline CDR1 SGDLS, CDR2 YYNGEE. The CDR3 region is CASSVDGSGPRDTQYF. Here the CDR3 DNA reads TGTGCCAGCAGCGTAGACGGCAGCGGGCCTCGGGATACGCAGTATTTT.

The chain couples TRBV6-1 to TRBJ2-7; D perhaps matches TRBD2 (6 bases). Germline loops: CDR1 MNHNS, CDR2 SASEGT. The length of the CDR3 is 15 residues. The germline V and J ends were trimmed by 4 bases and 6 bases, with 19 bases remaining between them. CDR3 residues: CASSVPLGGFGEQYF. In DNA, the CDR3 is TGTGCCAGCAGTGTTCCCCTCGGGGGTTTTGGCGAGCAGTACTTC.

This clonotype is a singleton in its sample. At one of its ends the junction is not consistent with the germline gene, which may arise from a read error. V gene TRBV20-1 combines with J gene TRBJ1-2, with unresolved D. CDR1 and CDR2 (germline): DFQATT, SNEGSKA (reference sequence). The CDR3 is 10 residues long. CDR3 sequence reads: CSASLGGCTF. The CDR3 DNA follows: TGCAGTGCTAGTTTGGGTGGCTGCACCTTC.

The CDR3 here is CASSLAYRAGDYGYTF. The CDR3, as DNA: TGTGCCAGCAGCTTAGCGTATAGGGCAGGAGACTATGGCTACACCTTC. The rearrangement uses TRBV7-2 and TRBJ1-2; D remains ambiguous. Germline CDR1 is SGHTA and CDR2 is FQGNSA. The CDR3 is made up of 16 amino acids. V shed 0 bases and J shed 3 bases, with 14 bases lying between them.

This clonotype was seen a handful of times. The genes are TRBV4-2 and TRBJ2-5, with 8 bases fitting TRBD2. The length of the CDR3 is 16 residues. CDR1 LGHNA and CDR2 YNFKEQ come from the germline V gene. J gave up 2 bases and V 4 bases, and 9 bases lay outside the gene matches. The CDR3 DNA reads as TGTGCCAGCAGCCCTAACGGGGGGGCCTGGCAAGAGACCCAGTACTTC. Protein sequence: CASSPNGGAWQETQYF.

This rearrangement joins TRBV27 to TRBJ2-1; D gene uncertain. V was cut by 2 bases and J by 8 bases, with 13 bases left in between. CDR3 length: 14 residues. CDR1 and CDR2 (germline): MNHEY, SMNVEV (reference sequence). The CDR3 reads CASSLGSRPHEQFF. The CDR3 region has the DNA TGTGCCAGCAGTTTAGGGTCCAGACCCCATGAGCAGTTCTTC.

CDR3 loop: CSARTQGTKLFF. The CDR3 DNA reads as TGCAGTGCTAGGACACAGGGGACCAAACTGTTTTTT. The V call is TRBV20-1, the J call TRBJ1-4; 7 bases agree with TRBD1. From germline, CDR1 is DFQATT and CDR2 SNEGSKA (reference sequence). The junction had 6 bases not matched to a gene; V was cut back by 3 bases and J by 11 bases. There are 12 residues in the CDR3.

This clonotype turned up a few times. The chain joins TRBV5-8 to TRBJ2-4, with 9 bases aligning to TRBD2. Gene TRBJ2-7 matches the end of the DNA better, so the J call may be wrong. Germline V gene data show CDR1 as SGHTS and CDR2 as YDEGEE. This CDR3 region has 14 residues. The CDR3 here is CASSSGTSIYEQYF. In DNA form, the CDR3 reads TGTGCCAGCAGCTCCGGGACTAGCATTTACGAGCAGTACTTC.

This sequence joins TRBV7-8 and TRBJ1-4, with 7 bases fitting TRBD1. Germline lookup yields CDR1 SGHVS and CDR2 FQNEAQ. CDR3 length equals 12 residues. Trimming at V came to 6 bases and at J to 8 bases, leaving 3 bases not matched to a gene. The CDR3 DNA follows: TGTGCCAGCAGGCAGACAGGGGAAAAACTGTTTTTT. Translated: CASRQTGEKLFF.

This clonotype was found a few times. The DNA of the CDR3 is TGCAGTGCTAGAGACAGGACTGGGGCCAACGTCCTGACTTTC. As protein: CSARDRTGANVLTF. The V call is TRBV20-1, the J call TRBJ2-6; no firm D call. Trimming shortened V by 0 bases and J by 2 bases, and 5 bases separated the two germline ends. Germline CDR1 reads DFQATT; CDR2 reads SNEGSKA (reference sequence). The CDR3 loop spans 14 amino acids.

DNA of the CDR3: TGTGCCAGCAGTTACTTGGGGGCAGGGGCCCCCTCGATTATTGAAGCTTTCTTT. Amino acids: CASSYLGAGAPSIIEAFF. The genes are TRBV6-5 and TRBJ1-1, with D perhaps matching TRBD1 (6 bases). The germline V gene has CDR1 MNHEY and CDR2 SVGAGI. V was shortened by 1 base and J by 7 bases, with 25 bases between the two germline ends. This CDR3 comprises 18 residues.

This clonotype was seen at least ten times. This chain uses TRBV12-3 or TRBV12-4 with TRBJ1-2; D gene unclear. This CDR3 is built from 12 residues. Deletions cut 9 bases from V and 2 bases from J, with 10 bases between. Here the CDR3 DNA reads TGTGCCAGTACCGGCATAAACTATGGCTACACCTTC. Translating gives CASTGINYGYTF.

Ten or more counts support this clonotype. The chain has TRBV6-6 and TRBJ2-7; the match to TRBD2 covers 8 bases. The germline V gene encodes CDR1 MNHNY and CDR2 SVGAGI (reference sequence). With 0 bases clipped from V and 4 bases from J, the junction kept 11 bases outside the gene matches. The CDR3 runs 17 residues. CDR3 sequence reads: CASSYSRREGIGYEQYF. CDR3 nucleotides: TGTGCCAGCAGTTACTCGCGACGGGAGGGCATCGGGTACGAGCAGTACTTC.

This clonotype was counted only a few times. The V gene is TRBV9, the J gene TRBJ2-7; TRBD2 aligns across 7 bases. Germline V gene sequence: CDR1 SGDLS, CDR2 YYNGEE. The junction had 4 bases not matched to a gene; V was cut back by 0 bases and J by 1 base. The CDR3 has 15 residues. CDR3 sequence reads: CASSVAGGLSYEQYF. DNA of the CDR3: TGTGCCAGCAGCGTAGCGGGAGGCCTTTCCTACGAGCAGTACTTC.

This chain uses TRBV10-3 with TRBJ2-1, with 7 bases matching TRBD2. CDR3 size: 16 residues. The germline V gene encodes CDR1 ENHRY and CDR2 SYGVKD. V dropped 2 bases and J dropped 4; count of bases not matched to a gene: 8. The CDR3: CAISEARASGYNEQFF. The CDR3 bases are TGTGCCATCAGTGAGGCGCGGGCTAGCGGATACAATGAGCAGTTCTTC.

This clonotype was counted at least ten times. The chain joins TRBV4-2 to TRBJ2-7, with 7 bases that match TRBD1. There are 15 residues in the CDR3. Germline CDR1 and CDR2: LGHNA and YNFKEQ. The J segment lost 2 bases and the V segment lost 3 bases, leaving 7 bases of the junction unmatched. Here the CDR3 DNA reads TGTGCCAGCAGCCAGTGGAGACAGGGAACCTACGAGCAGTACTTC. This translates into CASSQWRQGTYEQYF.

This chain connects TRBV7-6 to TRBJ2-2; a possible D gene is TRBD2 (6 bases). The germline CDR1 and CDR2 sequences are SGHVS and FNYEAQ. V was clipped by 7 bases and J by 2 bases, with 26 bases between them. The CDR3 consists of 19 residues. The CDR3 sequence: CASTLRRDEPSLNTGELFF. For the CDR3, the DNA is TGTGCCAGCACCCTTAGGCGGGACGAACCCTCCCTCAACACCGGGGAGCTGTTTTTT.